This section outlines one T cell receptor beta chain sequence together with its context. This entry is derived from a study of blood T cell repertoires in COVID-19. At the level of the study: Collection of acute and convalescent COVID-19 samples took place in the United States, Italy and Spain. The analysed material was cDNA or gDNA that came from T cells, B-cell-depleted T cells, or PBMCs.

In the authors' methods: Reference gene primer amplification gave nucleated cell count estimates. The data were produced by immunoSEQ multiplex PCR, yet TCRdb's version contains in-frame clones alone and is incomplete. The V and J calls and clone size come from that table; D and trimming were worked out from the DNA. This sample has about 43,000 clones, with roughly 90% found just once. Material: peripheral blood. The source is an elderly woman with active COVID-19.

The CDR3 DNA sequence: TGTGCCAGCAGTTTGCACAGGACCCTCACTGAAGCTTTCTTT. This translates into CASSLHRTLTEAFF. The chain couples TRBV28 to TRBJ1-1; possibly TRBD1 for D (5 bases). The CDR3 totals 14 residues. Germline CDR1 reads MDHEN; CDR2 reads SYDVKM. V was trimmed by 3 bases and J by 4 bases, leaving 12 bases between them.